This record concerns one T cell receptor (beta chain) sequence. The antigen remains unidentified. The data are from a study of shared clonotypes between healthy human individuals. Study-level information: The donor group consisted of two women and a few men, aged 18 to 49. Study-level findings and limits: Specimens sampled were limited to blood, with tissue repertoires likely differing.

The assay was immunoSEQ multiplex PCR, and TCRdb's table has in-frame clones only and misses some. The sample consists of 2 million to 2.5 million clones, about 94% of them appearing once. Looked up from germline, CDR1 is SGHTA and CDR2 is FQGNSA. V was pared by 8 bases and J by 5 bases, with 19 bases between. The CDR3 loop spans 15 amino acids. The genes are TRBV7-2 and TRBJ2-1; tentative D call: TRBD2 (6 bases). The TCR sequence derives from a man aged 18 to 30 in good health. The sequenced sample consisted of naive CD4+ T cells sorted from blood. The sample's subset: CD45RA+ positively selected. The CDR3 nucleotides are TGTGCCAGCTGTCCTCAACCCGGGGGACACAATGAGCAGTTCTTC. Its translation: CASCPQPGGHNEQFF.